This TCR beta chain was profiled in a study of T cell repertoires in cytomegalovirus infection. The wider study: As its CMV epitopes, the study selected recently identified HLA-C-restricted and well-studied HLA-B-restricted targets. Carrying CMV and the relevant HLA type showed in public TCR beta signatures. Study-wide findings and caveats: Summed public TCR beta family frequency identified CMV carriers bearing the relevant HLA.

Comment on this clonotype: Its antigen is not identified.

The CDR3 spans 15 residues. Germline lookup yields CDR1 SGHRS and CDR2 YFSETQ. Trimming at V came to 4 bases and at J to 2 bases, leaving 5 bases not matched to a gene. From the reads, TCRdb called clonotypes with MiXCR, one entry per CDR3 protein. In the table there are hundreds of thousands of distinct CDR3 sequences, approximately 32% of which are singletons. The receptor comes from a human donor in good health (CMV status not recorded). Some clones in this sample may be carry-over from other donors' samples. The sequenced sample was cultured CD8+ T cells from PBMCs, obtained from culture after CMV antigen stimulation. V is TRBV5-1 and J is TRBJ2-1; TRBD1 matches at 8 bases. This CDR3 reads CASSTDREPYNEQFF. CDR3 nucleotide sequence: TGCGCCAGCAGCACGGACAGGGAACCCTACAATGAGCAGTTCTTC. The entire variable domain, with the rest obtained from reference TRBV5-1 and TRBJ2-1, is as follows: KAGVTQTPRYLIKTRGQQVTLSCSPISGHRSVSWYQQTPGQGLQFLFEYFSETQRNKGNFPGRFSGRQFSNSRSEMNVSTLELGDSALYLCASSTDREPYNEQFFGPGTRLTVL.